This is a list of T cell receptor beta chains from one sample in a study of cytomegalovirus exposure and HLA in healthy donors. Libraries were prepared by immunoSEQ multiplex PCR; TCRdb keeps only in-frame clonotypes and omits some of them. The sample shows about 140,000 clones, approximately 68% of them seen only once. Sequencing used PBMCs. These receptor sequences come from a man aged 35 to 55 in good health and CMV-seronegative. Both conserved end residues are part of each CDR3. A D gene is named only where the DNA matches it firmly. Clone size is stated in some rows and not others, as once, few, many or a class when expanded.

>TRBJ1-1|TRBD1|TRBV7-2|.
TGTGCCAGCAGCCTAGTCAGGGGGAGCACTGAAGCTTTCTTT
CASSLVRGSTEAFF
>TRBJ2-2|TRBD2|TRBV4-2|.
TGTGCCAGCAGCCAAGATGGTGGCGGGGGGGCTAACACCGGGGAGCTGTTTTTT
CASSQDGGGGANTGELFF
>TRBJ2-7|TRBD2|TRBV6-5|.
TGTGCCAGCAGTTACGCGGGAGGGACTCCGGCCTACGAGCAGTACTTC
CASSYAGGTPAYEQYF
>TRBJ1-3|.|TRBV9|few
TGTGCCAGCAGCGTAGGCGCCTTCTCTGGAAACACCATATATTTT
CASSVGAFSGNTIYF
>TRBJ1-1|TRBD1|TRBV5-1|.
TGCGCCAGCAGCGACAGGGGTTGGGGGACTGAAGCTTTCTTT
CASSDRGWGTEAFF
>TRBJ1-6|.|TRBV27|few
TGTGCCAGCAGTTCCTACTCTAATTCACCCCTCCACTTT
CASSSYSNSPLHF
>TRBJ2-1|TRBD2|TRBV28|.
TGTGCCAGCAGTTTACGTTCGTGGCGGCGGGAGAAAGGTCTCAATGAGCAGTTCTTC
CASSLRSWRREKGLNEQFF
>TRBJ2-2|TRBD1|TRBV5-1|.
TGCGCCAGCAGCTTACAGGGGGACACCGGGGAGCTGTTTTTT
CASSLQGDTGELFF
>TRBJ1-1|.|TRBV9|.
TGTGCCAGCAGCGAAACCGGGGGTTCGGGCACTGAAGCTTTCTTT
CASSETGGSGTEAFF
>TRBJ2-1|.|TRBV7-8|.
TGTGCCAGCACCCCAGGAGGCCACAATGAGCAGTTCTTC
CASTPGGHNEQFF
>TRBJ2-3|.|TRBV6-5|.
TGTGCCAGCAGTTACGGAGCGGGTAGCACAGATACGCAGTATTTT
CASSYGAGSTDTQYF
>TRBJ2-1|.|TRBV6-6|.
TGTGCCAGCAGTTACTCGGGCCCCACTGTATCTGAGCAGTTCTTC
CASSYSGPTVSEQFF
>TRBJ2-7|.|TRBV30|.
TGTGCCTGGAGTTCTGGCCGGGGGAACTACGAGCAGTACTTC
CAWSSGRGNYEQYF
>TRBJ1-3|.|TRBV4-1|.
TGCGCCAGCAGCCAAGAGAGATCTGGAAACACCATATATTTT
CASSQERSGNTIYF
>TRBJ1-1|.|TRBV10-2|.
TGCGCCAGCAGCCGGGACACGTACACTGAAGCTTTCTTT
CASSRDTYTEAFF
>TRBJ2-7|TRBD1|TRBV11-2|.
TGTGCCAGCAGCTTAGATTTTAGGCCGGGACAGGCCCTTTACGAGCAGTACTTC
CASSLDFRPGQALYEQYF
>TRBJ1-6|TRBD1|TRBV11-2|.
TGTGCCAGCAGCCACCAAAGACAGGGATTGAATTCACCCCTCCACTTT
CASSHQRQGLNSPLHF
>TRBJ2-5|TRBD2|TRBV2|.
TGTGCCAGCAGTGAAACTAGCGGGGGGGCAGAGACCCAGTACTTC
CASSETSGGAETQYF
>TRBJ2-3|.|TRBV5-1|.
TGCGCCAGCAGCTTGGCGGTTAGCACAGATACGCAGTATTTT
CASSLAVSTDTQYF
>TRBJ2-4|TRBD2|TRBV7-8|.
TGTGCCAGCAGCGCGCGCGGGGGGGGTGGCAAAAACATTCAGTACTTC
CASSARGGGGKNIQYF
>TRBJ2-7|TRBD1|TRBV5-1|.
TGCGCCAGCAGCCTAGGACAGGGCAGCTTCTACGAGCAGTACTTC
CASSLGQGSFYEQYF
>TRBJ2-7|.|TRBV5-4|.
TGTGCCAGCAGCTTAGGACAGAACATCCGCGAGCAGTACTTC
CASSLGQNIREQYF
>TRBJ2-1|.|TRBV2|once
TGTGCCAGCAGTGACAGCGGGCTTTACAATGAGCAGTTCTTC
CASSDSGLYNEQFF
>TRBJ2-7|TRBD1|TRBV25-1|.
TGTGCCAGCAGTGCCCTGGGGACAGGGGGCCACGAGCAGTACTTC
CASSALGTGGHEQYF
>TRBJ2-5|TRBD2|TRBV4-1|.
TGCGCCAGCAGCGGCGGGGCGGGGGGGCGGGCGGAGACCCAGTACTTC
CASSGGAGGRAETQYF
>TRBJ2-3|.|TRBV6-1|.
TGTGCCAGCAGTGAAGCGCCGGGAGATACGCAGTATTTT
CASSEAPGDTQYF
>TRBJ1-1|TRBD1|TRBV29-1|.
TGCAGCGTTGAAATTCCGGGACAGGACCACACTGAAGCTTTCTTT
CSVEIPGQDHTEAFF
>TRBJ2-5|TRBD1|TRBV10-3|.
TGTGCCATCAGCCGGACAGGGAAAGAGACCCAGTACTTC
CAISRTGKETQYF
>TRBJ2-5|.|TRBV14|.
TGTGCCAGCAGCCAAAGTGGCATGGAGACCCAGTACTTC
CASSQSGMETQYF
>TRBJ2-4|.|TRBV6-4|.
TGTGCCAGCAGTGATAACAGGCAAATGGTGGCCAAAAACATTCAGTACTTC
CASSDNRQMVAKNIQYF
>TRBJ1-2|TRBD1|TRBV19|.
TGTGCCAGTAGTAGCCCGAAATTCGCCGGGACAGGGGATGGCTACACCTTC
CASSSPKFAGTGDGYTF
>TRBJ1-1|.|TRBV19|once
TGTGCCAGTAGTTTAAGGGGGAGAATGAACACTGAAGCTTTCTTT
CASSLRGRMNTEAFF
>TRBJ2-2|TRBD2|TRBV9|.
TGTGCCAGCAGCGTAGGGCCTCTTCAGGCGGGAGCCGGGGAGCTGTTTTTT
CASSVGPLQAGAGELFF
>TRBJ1-2|TRBD1|TRBV4-1|.
TGCGCCAGCAACCAAGAGGGGGACAGGGTAGATGGCTACACCTTC
CASNQEGDRVDGYTF